Listed below are T cell receptor beta chains from one sample, sequenced in a study of blood T cell repertoires in COVID-19. Clones were sequenced by immunoSEQ multiplex PCR, and TCRdb holds only the in-frame ones, with some missing. The data contain approximately 300,000 clones, roughly 89% of them seen just once; the ten biggest clones take up over 9%. Sequenced sample: PBMCs or T cells enriched from blood (not recorded which). Every receptor here comes from a woman between 25 and 40 years old who had recovered from COVID-19. Each CDR3 is given with its conserved first and last residue. The D gene is left open where the match is weak. Not all rows give a size; the values are once, few, many and, for expanded clones, a class.

clone_size j_call d_call v_call cdr3_aa cdr3_nt
. TRBJ1-3 TRBD1 TRBV7-8 CASSYRDSGNTIYF TGTGCCAGCAGCTACCGGGACAGTGGAAACACCATATATTTT
. TRBJ2-7 TRBD1 TRBV5-1 CASSFLTGTLYEQYF TGCGCCAGCAGCTTTTTGACAGGGACCCTCTACGAGCAGTACTTC
. TRBJ2-6 . TRBV6-5 CASSSRQFSGANVLTF TGTGCCAGCAGTTCCAGACAGTTCTCTGGGGCCAACGTCCTGACTTTC
. TRBJ2-1 TRBD1 TRBV28 CASSLGERQGAEDEQFF TGTGCCAGCAGTTTGGGGGAGCGACAGGGGGCAGAGGATGAGCAGTTCTTC
. TRBJ2-5 . TRBV7-9 CASSPLETQYF TGTGCCAGCAGCCCCTTAGAGACCCAGTACTTC
. TRBJ2-7 . TRBV28 CASSFNQWGSEQYF TGTGCCAGCAGTTTTAACCAATGGGGCTCCGAGCAGTACTTC
. TRBJ2-1 . TRBV11-2 CASCQTGSYNEQFF TGTGCCAGCTGCCAGACTGGCTCCTACAATGAGCAGTTCTTC
. TRBJ2-7 . TRBV2 CASSESGVGQYF TGTGCCAGCAGTGAATCAGGGGTCGGGCAGTACTTC
. TRBJ2-1 TRBD2 TRBV28 CASSLNWGLAVNEQFF TGTGCCAGCAGTTTAAATTGGGGACTAGCGGTTAATGAGCAGTTCTTC
. TRBJ2-2 TRBD2 TRBV13 CASSLGLAGHTGELFF TGTGCCAGCAGCTTAGGCCTAGCGGGACACACCGGGGAGCTGTTTTTT
. TRBJ1-4 TRBD1 TRBV18 CASSLSGQGAEKLFF TGTGCCAGCTCCCTATCGGGACAGGGGGCTGAAAAACTGTTTTTT
. TRBJ1-2 TRBD1 TRBV19 CASSISRTGSYGYTF TGTGCCAGTAGTATATCCCGGACAGGGTCCTATGGCTACACCTTC
. TRBJ2-7 TRBD2 TRBV10-3 CAIRESLGREGSYEQYF TGTGCCATCAGGGAGTCGTTGGGCAGGGAGGGCTCCTACGAGCAGTACTTC
once TRBJ2-7 TRBD2 TRBV18 CASSQGAGGPREQYF TGTGCCAGCTCACAAGGAGCGGGAGGGCCGCGGGAGCAGTACTTC
. TRBJ2-1 TRBD2 TRBV4-3 CASSQGIWGLADNEQFF TGCGCCAGCAGCCAAGGAATCTGGGGACTAGCCGACAATGAGCAGTTCTTC
. TRBJ2-1 . TRBV10-3 CAIRQGEGYNEQFF TGTGCCATCAGACAGGGAGAGGGATACAATGAGCAGTTCTTC
once TRBJ1-5 . TRBV18 CASSPVGGYQPQHF TGTGCCAGCTCACCAGTGGGGGGGTATCAGCCCCAGCATTTT
. TRBJ2-3 TRBD2 TRBV11-2 CASSPPPGREGQDTQYF TGTGCCAGCAGCCCCCCCCCGGGGCGGGAGGGCCAAGATACGCAGTATTTT
. TRBJ2-1 TRBD2 TRBV7-9 CASSSSSGEYNEQFF TGTGCCAGCAGCTCCTCTAGCGGGGAGTACAATGAGCAGTTCTTC